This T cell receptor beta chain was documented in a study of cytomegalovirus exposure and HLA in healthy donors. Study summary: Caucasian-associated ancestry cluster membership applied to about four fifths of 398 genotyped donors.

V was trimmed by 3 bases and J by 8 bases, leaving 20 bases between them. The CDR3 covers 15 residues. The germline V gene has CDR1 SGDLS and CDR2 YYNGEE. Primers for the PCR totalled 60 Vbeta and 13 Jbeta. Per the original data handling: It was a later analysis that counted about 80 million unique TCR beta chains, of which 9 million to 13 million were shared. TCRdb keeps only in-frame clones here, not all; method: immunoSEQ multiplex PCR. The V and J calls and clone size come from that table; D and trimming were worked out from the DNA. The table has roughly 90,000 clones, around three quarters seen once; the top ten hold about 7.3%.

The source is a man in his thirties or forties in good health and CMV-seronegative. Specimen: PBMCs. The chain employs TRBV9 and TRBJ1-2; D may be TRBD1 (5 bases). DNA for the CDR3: TGTGCCAGCAGCGCGGGACTTTCCGGGGCGGGGGGCTACACCTTC. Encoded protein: CASSAGLSGAGGYTF.